The 26 T cell receptor beta chains given below trace back to one sample, sequenced in a study of blood T cell repertoires in COVID-19. Libraries were prepared by immunoSEQ multiplex PCR; TCRdb keeps only in-frame clonotypes and omits some of them. The data show 55,000 to 70,000 clones, with about 91% seen just once and 7.3% held by the top ten. Sequencing used peripheral blood. All receptors come from a middle-aged man with COVID-19, enrolled during active disease.

The chain is built from TRBV10-2 and TRBJ1-6; a weak D match, TRBD1 (5 bases). The CDR3 runs 14 residues. In germline, CDR1 is WSHSY, CDR2 SAAADI. Trimming removed 0 bases from V and 8 bases from J, with 8 bases in between. CDR3 amino acids: CASSESGEHSPLHF. The CDR3 coding sequence is TGCGCCAGCAGTGAGTCAGGGGAACATTCACCCCTCCACTTT.

The rearrangement joins TRBV6-5 to TRBJ1-1, with D tentatively TRBD1 (5 bases). CDR3 length: 11 residues. Germline CDR1 MNHEY, CDR2 SVGAGI. Trimming took 0 bases from V and 11 from J, leaving 7 bases between them. In DNA, the CDR3 is TGTGCCAGCAGTTACTCGGGGGGTGCTTTCTTT. Amino acid sequence: CASSYSGGAFF.

The chain is built from TRBV19 and TRBJ2-1; a weak D match, TRBD2 (7 bases). The CDR3 length is 11 residues. V lost 6 bases to trimming and J lost 12 bases, with 12 bases between them. Germline V gives CDR1 LNHDA, CDR2 SQIVND (reference sequence). The CDR3 reads CASSSRGGQFF. CDR3 sequence (DNA): TGTGCCAGTAGCTCTAGGGGGGGGCAGTTCTTC.

V is TRBV28 and J is TRBJ1-2; 7 bases align to TRBD1. The CDR3 covers 14 residues. J was trimmed by 5 bases and V by 5 bases; bases with no gene match: 8. Germline V gene sequence: CDR1 MDHEN, CDR2 SYDVKM. The CDR3 DNA reads as TGTGCCAGCAGTCCTCCCGGGACAGTATATGGCTACACCTTC. Translating it yields CASSPPGTVYGYTF.

In DNA form, the CDR3 reads TGCGCCAGCAGCCGCCGGGACGGGGGGGATATGGATACGCAGTATTTT. The encoded protein is CASSRRDGGDMDTQYF. The chain joins TRBV4-1 to TRBJ2-3, with 8 positions matching TRBD2. Per germline, CDR1 MGHRA and CDR2 YSYEKL. This CDR3 is 16 amino acids long. V lost 4 bases, J lost 6 bases, and 12 bases stayed unmatched.

In its sample, this clone was seen once. The chain joins TRBV4-1 to TRBJ2-1; 13 positions match TRBD2. Germline CDR1 reads MGHRA; CDR2 reads YSYEKL. The CDR3 is made up of 18 amino acids. Trimming at V came to 0 bases and at J to 10 bases, leaving 12 bases not matched to a gene. The DNA of the CDR3 is TGCGCCAGCAGCCAAGAGGATCTGGGACTAGCGGGGTTTGTGGAGCAGTTCTTC. Residues: CASSQEDLGLAGFVEQFF.

V usage is TRBV5-5 and J usage is TRBJ1-5, with 7 bases lining up with TRBD1. Germline trimming cut 2 bases from V and 2 bases from J; bases unmatched to any gene: 4. Germline-derived CDR1 and CDR2 are SGHKS and YYEKEE (reference sequence). CDR3 length: 15 residues. The CDR3 loop reads CASSFGTVGNQPQHF. For the CDR3, the DNA is TGTGCCAGCAGCTTCGGGACAGTAGGCAATCAGCCCCAGCATTTT.

V is TRBV3-1 (or the pseudogene TRBV3-2) and J is TRBJ1-2, with D possibly being TRBD1 (6 bases). The V and J ends lost 5 bases and 8 bases respectively, with 12 bases between them. Germline V gives CDR1 LGHDT, CDR2 YNNKEL (reference sequence). CDR3 length: 12 amino acids. The CDR3 coding sequence is TGTGCCAGCAGCAACACAGGGCTGGGCTACACCTTC. Amino acids: CASSNTGLGYTF.

V usage is TRBV30 and J usage is TRBJ1-2, with 8 nucleotides matching TRBD1. The germline V gene encodes CDR1 GTSNPN and CDR2 SVGIG (reference sequence). The CDR3 is 13 residues long. The J segment lost 7 bases and the V segment lost 3 bases, leaving 7 bases of the junction unmatched. The CDR3 DNA sequence: TGTGCCTGGAGGTCTGAGGGGACAGGTGGCTACACCTTC. Protein product: CAWRSEGTGGYTF.

The genes are TRBV6-6 and TRBJ2-7, with 8 bases fitting TRBD1. Trimming at V came to 8 bases and at J to 4 bases, leaving 10 bases not matched to a gene. Germline-derived CDR1 and CDR2 are MNHNY and SVGAGI (reference sequence). The CDR3 loop spans 14 amino acids. The CDR3 nucleotides are TGTGCCAGCTCCCCGGGGACAGGCTTGTACGAGCAGTACTTC. This translates into CASSPGTGLYEQYF.

The chain joins TRBV19 to TRBJ1-1; 9 nucleotides agree with TRBD1. The CDR3 length is 14 residues. J was trimmed by 1 base and V by 6 bases; bases with no gene match: 3. The V gene's germline CDR1 is LNHDA and CDR2 SQIVND (reference sequence). Here the CDR3 DNA reads TGTGCCAGTAGACGACAGGGGGGGAACACTGAAGCTTTCTTT. This gives the protein CASRRQGGNTEAFF.

This clone was seen a single time. The chain employs TRBV6-5 and TRBJ2-7, with D perhaps matching TRBD1 (6 bases). V lost 4 bases and J 0 bases, leaving 13 bases between the germline ends. This CDR3 contains 15 residues. Germline V lookup: CDR1 MNHEY, CDR2 SVGAGI. The CDR3 loop is CASSFGQGSSYEQYF. Here the CDR3 DNA reads TGTGCCAGCAGTTTCGGGCAGGGGAGCTCCTACGAGCAGTACTTC.

This rearrangement joins TRBV5-4 to TRBJ1-4; D call uncertain. The germline V gene has CDR1 SGHNT and CDR2 YYREEE (reference sequence). V was trimmed by 8 bases and J by 6 bases, leaving 17 bases between them. This CDR3 is 14 amino acids long. CDR3 region: CASSEGGGDEKLFF. The CDR3 DNA is TGTGCCAGTAGTGAGGGCGGTGGGGATGAAAAACTGTTTTTT.

Here the CDR3 DNA reads TGTGCCAGCAGCTGGGGGACAGGCGGGTCACCCCTCCACTTT. Amino acid sequence: CASSWGTGGSPLHF. The rearrangement uses TRBV7-9 and TRBJ1-6; TRBD1 matches 8 bases. CDR3 length: 14 residues. Germline V lookup: CDR1 SEHNR, CDR2 FQNEAQ (reference sequence). With V trimmed by 4 bases and J by 10 bases, 6 bases remained unmatched.

The V gene is TRBV6-5, the J gene TRBJ1-4, with TRBD1 matching over 8 bases. Germline lookup yields CDR1 MNHEY and CDR2 SVGAGI. This CDR3 is built from 16 residues. Unmatched junction bases numbered 6, after V lost 2 bases and J lost 4 bases. The CDR3 bases are TGTGCCAGCAGTTACAGCAGGGGGCTCCTTAATGAAAAACTGTTTTTT. It is translated as CASSYSRGLLNEKLFF.

The chain uses TRBV30 and TRBJ1-2; D is perhaps TRBD1 (5 bases). Germline V gene data show CDR1 as GTSNPN and CDR2 as SVGIG (reference sequence). V was cut by 4 bases and J by 1 base, with 7 bases left in between. The CDR3 has 12 amino acids. CDR3 in amino acids: CAWTGFNYGYTF. For the CDR3, the DNA is TGTGCCTGGACAGGGTTTAACTATGGCTACACCTTC.

The rearrangement joins TRBV18 to TRBJ2-1, with D perhaps matching TRBD1 (6 bases). The CDR3 consists of 16 residues. Germline loops: CDR1 KGHSH, CDR2 LQKENI. V dropped 2 bases and J dropped 7 bases, with 18 bases sitting between them. The CDR3 loop reads CASSPSMGAGTNEQFF. In DNA, the CDR3 is TGTGCCAGCTCACCATCGATGGGGGCAGGGACGAATGAGCAGTTCTTC.

The J gene is TRBJ2-3, the V gene TRBV5-1, with TRBD2 identical over 8 bases. The V and J ends lost 4 bases and 2 bases, in that order; junction bases with no gene match: 3. The V gene's germline CDR1 is SGHRS and CDR2 YFSETQ. This CDR3 is built from 14 residues. CDR3 sequence (DNA): TGCGCCAGCAGCCGCGGGGGGATCACAGATACGCAGTATTTT. Protein sequence: CASSRGGITDTQYF.

The rearrangement uses TRBV5-1 and TRBJ2-1; 10 bases line up with TRBD2. In germline, CDR1 is SGHRS, CDR2 YFSETQ. The CDR3 covers 15 residues. J gave up 5 bases and V 4 bases, and 6 bases lay outside the gene matches. The chain's CDR3 is CASSTTGTSDNEQFF. Here the CDR3 DNA reads TGCGCCAGCAGCACCACCGGGACTAGCGACAATGAGCAGTTCTTC.

The V gene is TRBV18, the J gene TRBJ1-5; TRBD1 aligns across 7 bases. Looked up from germline, CDR1 is KGHSH and CDR2 is LQKENI. The CDR3 sequence is 16 residues long. After removal of 4 bases from V and 0 bases from J, the junction contained 6 bases not matched to a gene. Here the CDR3 reads CASSRGQSDSNQPQHF. The CDR3 DNA is TGTGCCAGCTCACGGGGACAGTCGGATAGCAATCAGCCCCAGCATTTT.

The count of this clone is one. The V call is TRBV7-3, the J call TRBJ2-2; 11 bases fit TRBD2. V trimming: 4 bases; J trimming: 4 bases; junction bases outside the gene matches: 5. The CDR3 loop spans 16 amino acids. Germline assignment: CDR1 SGHTA and CDR2 FQGTGA. The CDR3 region has the DNA TGTGCCAGCAGCTCGACTAGCGGGGAGGTCACCGGGGAGCTGTTTTTT. Its protein is CASSSTSGEVTGELFF.

The genes are TRBV30 and TRBJ2-2; D possibly corresponds to TRBD1 (6 bases). Per germline, CDR1 GTSNPN and CDR2 SVGIG (reference sequence). V lost 2 bases and J lost 2, with 9 bases in between. The CDR3 is 14 residues long. The CDR3 here is CAWSPDSNTGELFF. CDR3 DNA sequence: TGTGCCTGGAGTCCGGACAGTAACACCGGGGAGCTGTTTTTT.

The J gene is TRBJ2-3, the V gene TRBV3-1 (or the pseudogene TRBV3-2), with TRBD2 matching over 9 bases. The J segment lost 2 bases and the V segment lost 1 base, leaving 1 base of the junction unmatched. Germline V lookup: CDR1 LGHDT, CDR2 YNNKEL (reference sequence). This CDR3 spans 15 amino acids. The CDR3 sequence: CASSQGLADTDTQYF. The CDR3 DNA follows: TGTGCCAGCAGCCAAGGACTAGCGGACACAGATACGCAGTATTTT.

The rearrangement joins TRBV27 to TRBJ1-1, with D possibly matching TRBD1 (6 bases). The CDR3 loop spans 14 amino acids. CDR1 MNHEY and CDR2 SMNVEV come from the germline V gene (reference sequence). With 7 bases removed from V and 1 base from J, the gap between germline ends came to 13 bases. The CDR3 DNA sequence: TGTGCCAGCAAAACGGGACATCAGAACACTGAAGCTTTCTTT. It yields the protein CASKTGHQNTEAFF.

The chain has TRBV5-1 and TRBJ2-3; no definite D call. Per germline, CDR1 SGHRS and CDR2 YFSETQ. Trimming pared 0 bases from V and 2 bases from J, leaving 10 bases between. The CDR3 is 15 residues long. CDR3 protein: CASSLEGATTDTQYF. CDR3 sequence (DNA): TGCGCCAGCAGCTTGGAAGGAGCAACCACAGATACGCAGTATTTT.

V and J are TRBV2 and TRBJ2-1; 10 bases fit TRBD2. This CDR3 is 15 amino acids long. Germline-derived CDR1 and CDR2 are SNHLY and FYNNEI. V dropped 6 bases and J dropped 6; count of bases not matched to a gene: 8. CDR3 sequence: CASRTRTSGPNEQFF. For the CDR3, the DNA is TGTGCCAGCAGGACCCGGACTAGCGGACCCAATGAGCAGTTCTTC.